The 32 T cell receptor beta chains in this list originate from one sample, sequenced in a study of control samples from healthy donors and cancer patients. TCRdb's copy holds only in-frame clones and misses some; the assay was immunoSEQ multiplex PCR. The table lists 90,000 to 120,000 clones, around 80% of them singletons. The specimen sequenced was blood. The receptors originated from a man younger than 35 in good health.

The chain uses TRBV27 and TRBJ2-2; D tentatively reads TRBD1 or TRBD2 (5 bases each). V dropped 6 bases and J dropped 5 bases, with 16 bases sitting between them. CDR1 is MNHEY, CDR2 SMNVEV, per germline (reference sequence). The CDR3 length is 15 residues. The CDR3 nucleotides are TGTGCCAGCAGACCGGGACGGCATCTTACCGGGGAGCTGTTTTTT. As protein: CASRPGRHLTGELFF.

The chain is built from TRBV6-6 and TRBJ1-1, with 11 bases aligning to TRBD1. V dropped 6 bases and J dropped 5; count of bases not matched to a gene: 11. Germline V gene lookup returns CDR1 MNHNY and CDR2 SVGAGI (reference sequence). The CDR3 spans 16 residues. The CDR3 DNA sequence: TGTGCCAGCAGCTTAACCGGGACAGGGGGAATGACTGAAGCTTTCTTT. It translates to CASSLTGTGGMTEAFF.

The gene calls are TRBV4-3 and TRBJ1-2; D remains ambiguous. This CDR3 contains 13 residues. Trimming left V 4 bases short and J 8 bases short, with 14 bases between. Germline V gene sequence: CDR1 LGHNA, CDR2 YSLEER. The CDR3 region is CASSPRPPRGYTF. As DNA, the CDR3 is TGCGCCAGCAGCCCCCGCCCTCCGAGAGGCTACACCTTC.

Of note for this clone: Germline and junction disagree at one end, which may indicate a read error. The chain joins TRBV29-1 to TRBJ2-5; no clear D gene. CDR3 length equals 10 residues. The germline CDR1 and CDR2 sequences are SQVTM and ANQGSEA. In DNA form, the CDR3 reads TGCAGCATTGATCTGAGGACCCAGTACTTC. Translating it yields CSIDLRTQYF. Filled out from reference TRBV29-1 and TRBJ2-5, the complete variable domain reads SAVISQKPSRDICQRGTSLTIQCQVDSQVTMMFWYRQQPGQSLTLIATANQGSEATYESGFVIDKFPISRPNLTFSTLTVSNMSPEDSSIYLCSIDLRTQYFGPGTRLLVL.

The chain links TRBV6-4 to TRBJ1-1; D is perhaps TRBD1 (5 bases). CDR1 MRHNA and CDR2 SNTAGT come from the germline V gene. Trimming removed 3 bases from V and 5 bases from J, with 10 bases in between. There are 13 residues in the CDR3. The CDR3 region is CASSEAGYTEAFF. CDR3 DNA sequence: TGTGCCAGCAGTGAGGCAGGGTATACTGAAGCTTTCTTT.

The chain has TRBV28 and TRBJ2-3; 9 nucleotides agree with TRBD2. Germline V gene data show CDR1 as MDHEN and CDR2 as SYDVKM. V was pared by 5 bases and J by 2 bases, with 5 bases of the junction left unmatched. This CDR3 contains 15 residues. The CDR3 region is CASSHIAGVTDTQYF. In DNA, the CDR3 is TGTGCCAGCAGTCACATAGCGGGGGTCACAGATACGCAGTATTTT.

This clone appeared a single time. The chain uses TRBV10-3 and TRBJ1-2; 7 nucleotides align to TRBD1. Trimming took 11 bases from V and 4 from J; bases not matched to a gene: 7. Per the germline V gene, CDR1 is ENHRY and CDR2 is SYGVKD. This CDR3 has 12 amino acids. CDR3 region: CASQGGVYGYTF. The CDR3 nucleotides are TGTGCCTCCCAGGGGGGAGTCTATGGCTACACCTTC.

This sequence joins TRBV6-2 or TRBV6-3 and TRBJ2-1; TRBD1 or TRBD2 may be the D gene (6 bases each). CDR1 MNHEY and CDR2 SVGEGT come from the germline V gene. The CDR3 is 14 amino acids. V lost 2 bases, J lost 6 bases, and 11 bases lay in between. CDR3 in amino acids: CASSYGGLSNEQFF. In DNA, the CDR3 is TGTGCCAGCAGTTACGGGGGGCTTAGCAATGAGCAGTTCTTC.

The rearrangement joins TRBV19 to TRBJ1-5; 8 bases are a match to TRBD1. V shed 3 bases, J shed 1 base, and the junction held 5 bases outside the gene matches. The CDR3 runs 16 residues. Germline-derived CDR1 and CDR2 are LNHDA and SQIVND (reference sequence). CDR3 residues: CASSISGGGSNQPQHF. The CDR3 nucleotides are TGTGCCAGTAGTATTTCAGGGGGCGGAAGCAATCAGCCCCAGCATTTT.

J is TRBJ2-7 and V is TRBV27; TRBD1 aligns across 10 bases. Trimming at V came to 7 bases and at J to 6 bases, leaving 6 bases not matched to a gene. The CDR3 contains 13 residues. Germline V gene data show CDR1 as MNHEY and CDR2 as SMNVEV (reference sequence). CDR3: CASKPTGGLEQYF. DNA for the CDR3: TGTGCCAGCAAGCCGACAGGGGGCCTCGAGCAGTACTTC.

The chain has TRBV7-9 and TRBJ1-1; D ambiguous. CDR1 is SEHNR and CDR2 is FQNEAQ in the germline V gene (reference sequence). This CDR3 contains 14 residues. Trimming removed 4 bases from V and 4 bases from J, with 13 bases in between. The CDR3 nucleotides are TGTGCCAGCAGCTCGGGTGATATGACCACTGAAGCTTTCTTT. Translation gives CASSSGDMTTEAFF.

The chain is built from TRBV6-5 and TRBJ2-2; D uncertain. The CDR3 spans 14 residues. From germline, CDR1 is MNHEY and CDR2 SVGAGI. The V and J ends lost 6 bases and 5 bases respectively, with 13 bases between them. The CDR3 DNA sequence: TGTGCCAGCAGGGAGACCTACAGAACCGGGGAGCTGTTTTTT. Its translation is CASRETYRTGELFF.

V usage is TRBV6-4 and J usage is TRBJ2-1; 9 bases match TRBD2. With 3 bases clipped from V and 9 bases from J, the junction kept 9 bases outside the gene matches. Per germline, CDR1 MRHNA and CDR2 SNTAGT. This CDR3 is built from 15 residues. The CDR3 coding sequence is TGTGCCAGCAGTGAGTGGCTAGCGGGGAAGTCTGAGCAGTTCTTC. This encodes CASSEWLAGKSEQFF.

This chain joins TRBV12-3 or TRBV12-4 and TRBJ1-6, with D perhaps matching TRBD1 (6 bases). The CDR3 covers 12 residues. The V and J ends lost 1 base and 13 bases respectively, with 8 bases between them. The CDR3 sequence is CASSLVRGPLHF. The DNA for the CDR3 is TGTGCCAGCAGTTTAGTAAGGGGGCCCCTCCACTTT.

The CDR3 DNA reads as TGTGCCCGTGGACTGAGTGGAAACACCATATATTTT. Translation: CARGLSGNTIYF. This sequence joins TRBV30 and TRBJ1-3; D is ambiguous. Germline lookup yields CDR1 GTSNPN and CDR2 SVGIG (reference sequence). V lost 8 bases and J 3 bases, leaving 11 bases between the germline ends. This CDR3 comprises 12 residues.

The table lists this clone with a few counts. The chain employs TRBV7-7 and TRBJ1-1, with 9 bases fitting TRBD1. The CDR3 runs to 15 residues. The V segment lost 5 bases and the J segment 2 bases; nucleotides outside the gene matches: 6. Per the germline V gene, CDR1 is SSHAT and CDR2 is FNYEAQ (reference sequence). The CDR3 sequence: CASSRIQGANTEAFF. The CDR3 bases are TGTGCCAGCAGCCGAATACAGGGGGCTAACACTGAAGCTTTCTTT.

This chain links TRBV9 with TRBJ2-2; D call uncertain. With 0 bases removed from V and 1 base from J, the gap between germline ends came to 4 bases. The CDR3 is 14 amino acids. Germline V gene lookup returns CDR1 SGDLS and CDR2 YYNGEE. Written as DNA, the CDR3 is TGTGCCAGCAGCGTAGGCAAGAACACCGGGGAGCTGTTTTTT. Amino acid sequence: CASSVGKNTGELFF.

This chain connects TRBV9 to TRBJ1-1; maybe TRBD1 (5 bases). V dropped 4 bases and J dropped 4 bases, with 17 bases sitting between them. This CDR3 has 15 amino acids. Germline V gene data show CDR1 as SGDLS and CDR2 as YYNGEE. CDR3 protein: CASSSKATGGTEAFF. The DNA for the CDR3 is TGTGCCAGCAGCTCCAAAGCGACCGGGGGCACTGAAGCTTTCTTT. Drawing the rest from reference TRBV9 and TRBJ1-1, the complete variable domain is DSGVTQTPKHLITATGQRVTLRCSPRSGDLSVYWYQQSLDQGLQFLIQYYNGEERAKGNILERFSAQQFPDLHSELNLSSLELGDSALYFCASSSKATGGTEAFFGQGTRLTVV.

This clone was counted a single time. The chain joins TRBV6-5 to TRBJ2-3; 11 bases map to TRBD2. The V and J ends lost 6 bases and 3 bases, in that order; junction bases with no gene match: 2. Germline values: CDR1 MNHEY, CDR2 SVGAGI. This CDR3 region has 14 residues. The CDR3 DNA reads as TGTGCCAGCAGGACTAGCGGGGTAACAGATACGCAGTATTTT. It translates to CASRTSGVTDTQYF.

In this sample, this clone turned up a few times. The genes are TRBV10-3 and TRBJ1-2, with TRBD1 matching 7 bases. Per the germline V gene, CDR1 is ENHRY and CDR2 is SYGVKD. The ends lost 9 bases at V and 2 bases at J; junction bases unmatched: 6. The CDR3 has 13 amino acids. The CDR3 loop reads CAITTGTNYGYTF. For the CDR3, the DNA is TGTGCCATTACGACAGGGACCAACTATGGCTACACCTTC.

The chain is built from TRBV6-5 and TRBJ1-2, with D hard to call. The CDR3 length is 14 residues. V lost 0 bases, J lost 8 bases, and 13 bases lay in between. Germline CDR1 MNHEY, CDR2 SVGAGI. The CDR3 is CASSYSAPSWGYTF. CDR3 bases: TGTGCCAGCAGTTACTCCGCCCCCTCCTGGGGCTACACCTTC.

This clone was found once. This sequence joins TRBV2 and TRBJ1-2, with D unresolved. This CDR3 has 12 amino acids. Per germline, CDR1 SNHLY and CDR2 FYNNEI. Trimming removed 3 bases from V and 5 bases from J, with 7 bases in between. Here the CDR3 reads CASSETQYGYTF. The CDR3 DNA is TGTGCCAGCAGTGAGACACAATATGGCTACACCTTC.

The J gene is TRBJ2-2, the V gene TRBV2, with D possibly matching TRBD2 (6 bases). This CDR3 has 15 amino acids. CDR1 SNHLY and CDR2 FYNNEI come from the germline V gene. The germline V and J ends were trimmed by 6 bases and 2 bases, with 13 bases remaining between them. CDR3 coding DNA: TGTGCCAGCAGGAGGGGACTGGGAAACACCGGGGAGCTGTTTTTT. Its protein is CASRRGLGNTGELFF.

V and J are TRBV7-9 and TRBJ2-3; TRBD2 matches at 14 bases. V lost 6 bases, J lost 6 bases, and 5 bases stayed unmatched. CDR1 and CDR2 (germline): SEHNR, FQNEAQ (reference sequence). This CDR3 spans 15 amino acids. DNA of the CDR3: TGTGCCAGCAGGATCTGGACTAGCGGGGGGGATACGCAGTATTTT. Amino acid sequence: CASRIWTSGGDTQYF.

The J gene is TRBJ1-6, the V gene TRBV2; D is uncertain. The V and J ends lost 1 base and 10 bases respectively, with 17 bases between them. Germline V CDR1 and CDR2: SNHLY, FYNNEI. CDR3 length: 16 amino acids. CDR3 sequence (DNA): TGTGCCAGCAGTGAAGTCGGTCAGACGGGAAACTCACCCCTCCACTTT. It yields the protein CASSEVGQTGNSPLHF.

The chain is built from TRBV28 and TRBJ1-2; D is unclear. The CDR3 is made up of 15 amino acids. Deletions cut 5 bases from V and 4 bases from J, with 17 bases between. The germline V gene has CDR1 MDHEN and CDR2 SYDVKM. CDR3 residues: CASSPPLGRTYGYTF. The CDR3 DNA reads TGTGCCAGCAGTCCTCCCCTCGGACGGACCTATGGCTACACCTTC.

The CDR3 loop is CASTLQGARSYTF. The CDR3 bases are TGTGCCAGCACCTTGCAGGGGGCAAGGAGCTACACCTTC. The J gene is TRBJ1-2, the V gene TRBV28; 8 nucleotides match TRBD1. The CDR3 covers 13 residues. Per germline, CDR1 MDHEN and CDR2 SYDVKM. Losses at the gene ends were 7 bases for V and 9 bases for J; bases not matched to a gene: 10.

The rearrangement links TRBV5-4 to TRBJ2-1; 9 nucleotides line up with TRBD1. This CDR3 is built from 16 residues. Germline assignment: CDR1 SGHNT and CDR2 YYREEE (reference sequence). The V segment lost 4 bases and the J segment 5 bases; nucleotides outside the gene matches: 10. CDR3 nucleotides: TGTGCCAGCAGCCCATGGACAGGGGTTGGCAACAATGAGCAGTTCTTC. This sequence encodes CASSPWTGVGNNEQFF.

The CDR3 DNA reads TGTGCCAGCAGCTCAGGCGGCCCTTATGGCTACACCTTC. Its translation is CASSSGGPYGYTF. The chain has TRBV7-9 and TRBJ1-2; D uncertain. The V gene lost 4 bases and the J gene lost 5 bases, with 11 bases spanning the gap. Germline CDR1 and CDR2: SEHNR and FQNEAQ (reference sequence). The CDR3 runs to 13 residues. Full variable domain (outside the CDR3, taken from reference TRBV7-9 and TRBJ1-2): DTGVSQNPRHKITKRGQNVTFRCDPISEHNRLYWYRQTLGQGPEFLTYFQNEAQLEKSRLLSDRFSAERPKGSFSTLEIQRTEQGDSAMYLCASSSGGPYGYTFGSGTRLTVV.

The chain couples TRBV14 to TRBJ2-5, with D possibly matching TRBD2 (5 bases). V shed 3 bases and J shed 1 base, with 12 bases lying between them. Germline-derived CDR1 and CDR2 are SGHDN and FVKESK. This CDR3 has 15 residues. The CDR3 region has the DNA TGTGCCAGCAGCCAGGACTGGCCTAGCCAAGAGACCCAGTACTTC. Translated, it gives CASSQDWPSQETQYF.

This chain joins TRBV28 and TRBJ2-7; 7 bases match TRBD2. The V segment lost 3 bases and the J segment 2 bases; nucleotides outside the gene matches: 4. The CDR3 is 14 amino acids. The germline CDR1 and CDR2 sequences are MDHEN and SYDVKM. CDR3 amino acids: CASSLRAGTYEQYF. DNA of the CDR3: TGTGCCAGCAGTTTGCGAGCGGGGACCTACGAGCAGTACTTC.

This chain links TRBV6-1 with TRBJ2-5; TRBD1 agrees at 9 bases. Germline V gene sequence: CDR1 MNHNS, CDR2 SASEGT. Losses at the gene ends were 3 bases for V and 5 bases for J; bases not matched to a gene: 10. The CDR3 runs to 16 residues. CDR3 protein: CASSDPGTGRWETQYF. In nucleotides, the CDR3 is TGTGCCAGCAGTGACCCCGGGACAGGGCGCTGGGAGACCCAGTACTTC.